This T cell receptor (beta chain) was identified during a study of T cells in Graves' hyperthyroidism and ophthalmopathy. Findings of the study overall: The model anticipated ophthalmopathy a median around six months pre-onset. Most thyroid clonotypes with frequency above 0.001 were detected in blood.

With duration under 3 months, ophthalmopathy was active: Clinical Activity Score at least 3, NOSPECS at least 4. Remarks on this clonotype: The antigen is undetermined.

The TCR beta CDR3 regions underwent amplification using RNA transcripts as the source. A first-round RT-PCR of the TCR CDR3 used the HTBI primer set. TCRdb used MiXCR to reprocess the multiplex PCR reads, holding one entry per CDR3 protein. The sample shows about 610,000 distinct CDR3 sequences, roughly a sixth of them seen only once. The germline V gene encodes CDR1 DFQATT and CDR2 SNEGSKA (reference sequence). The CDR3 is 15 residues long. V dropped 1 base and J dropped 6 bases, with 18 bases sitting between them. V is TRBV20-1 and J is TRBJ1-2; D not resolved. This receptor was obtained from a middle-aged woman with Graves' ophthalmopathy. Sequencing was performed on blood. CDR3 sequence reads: CSARAPGPRRDGYTF. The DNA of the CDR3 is TGCAGTGCTAGAGCCCCGGGTCCCAGGAGGGATGGCTACACCTTC.